This T cell receptor (beta chain) was sequenced for a study of blood T cell repertoires in COVID-19 (TCRdb year 2020). At the level of the whole study: Samples covering the acute and convalescent phases of COVID-19 were provided by collaborators in the United States, Italy and Spain. Samples came from the ongoing ImmuneRACE study (first 160 participants) plus 1,254 subjects from 6 global collaborators. A de-identified subject ID, COVID-19 status, age in years and sex were almost always included in the sample metadata. Deeply sampled blood TCRbeta repertoires from subjects exposed to, actively infected with, or recovered from COVID-19 were included in the dataset. The repertoires were made available in a free public database intended to serve as a resource for research on the immune response to SARS-CoV-2. The prospective study material was composed of cDNA or gDNA derived from T cells, B-cell-depleted T cells, or PBMCs. HLA class I and class II types, where available, came from metadata supplied by the sample provider rather than from assay-based typing.

TCRbeta CDR3 regions were amplified from genomic DNA by means of the immunoSEQ Assay, a bias-controlled multiplex PCR. The paper's data handling went like this. The number of nucleated cells in each sample was estimated by amplification of reference gene primers within the assay. Sequence reads were collapsed and filtered to measure the absolute abundance of every unique TCRbeta CDR3 rearrangement. For each sample, productive Simpson clonality was calculated by taking the square root of Simpson's diversity index across productive rearrangements. In TCRdb, the immuneACCESS table is reduced to in-frame sequences with V and J assigned. These tables do not hold every clone; where another copy was compared, an unresolved V gene accounts for under half, and the others remain unexplained. Clone size and V and J calls were adopted from that table, with D and trimming inferred from the DNA. In all, the sample holds over 10,000 clones, and more than 90% of those were seen once. Of the sample, roughly 15% is held by the ten largest clones.

In the case of this clone: The antigen it binds to is not known. Base qualities are missing; no much larger clone stands one base away.

The collaborating institutions used their own protocols to collect whole blood in K2EDTA tubes. For TCRbeta analysis, collaborators shipped samples as frozen whole blood, isolated PBMCs, or DNA extracted from either of those sample types. The CDR3 runs 13 amino acids, cysteine and phenylalanine included. The kept DNA is CDR3 alone, 39 bases in frame from the first base. Germline trimming amounts to 6 bases on V and 6 bases on J, with 1 as the count of junction bases outside the gene matches. Via the germline V gene, CDR1 is MRHNA and CDR2 SNTAGT. Overall study results and their limits: The quantity of clinical and demographic metadata differed by source and by participant and was supplied without curation.

The chain links TRBV6-4 with TRBJ2-2, with 10 central nucleotides matching TRBD1. The specimen sequenced was peripheral blood. The TCR originated in a man between 65 and 85 years old with active COVID-19. Here the CDR3 is given as CASSDRGPGELFF. The base sequence is TGTGCCAGCAGCGACAGGGGGCCCGGGGAGCTGTTTTTT.